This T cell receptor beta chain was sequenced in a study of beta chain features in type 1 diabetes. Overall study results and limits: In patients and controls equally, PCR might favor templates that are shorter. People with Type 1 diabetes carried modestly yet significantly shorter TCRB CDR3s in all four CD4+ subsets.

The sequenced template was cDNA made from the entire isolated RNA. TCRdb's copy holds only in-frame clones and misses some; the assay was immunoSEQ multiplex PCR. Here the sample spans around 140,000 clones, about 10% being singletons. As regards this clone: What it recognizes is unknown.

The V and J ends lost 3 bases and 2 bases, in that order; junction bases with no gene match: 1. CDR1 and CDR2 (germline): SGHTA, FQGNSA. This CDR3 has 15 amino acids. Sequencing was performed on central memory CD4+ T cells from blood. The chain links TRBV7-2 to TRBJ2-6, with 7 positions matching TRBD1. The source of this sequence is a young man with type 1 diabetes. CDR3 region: CASSFTGAGANVLTF. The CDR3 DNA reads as TGTGCCAGCAGCTTTACAGGGGCTGGGGCCAACGTCCTGACTTTC.